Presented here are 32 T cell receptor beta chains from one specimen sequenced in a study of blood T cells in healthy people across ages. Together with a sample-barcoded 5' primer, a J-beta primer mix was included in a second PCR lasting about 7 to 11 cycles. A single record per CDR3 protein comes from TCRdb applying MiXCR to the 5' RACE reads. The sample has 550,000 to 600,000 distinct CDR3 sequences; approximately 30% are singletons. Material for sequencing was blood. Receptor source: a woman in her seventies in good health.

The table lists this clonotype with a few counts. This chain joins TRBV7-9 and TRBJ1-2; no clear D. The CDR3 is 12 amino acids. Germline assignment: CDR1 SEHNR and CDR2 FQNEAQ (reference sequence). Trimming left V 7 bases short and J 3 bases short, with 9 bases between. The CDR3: CASTLGDYGYTF. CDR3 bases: TGTGCCAGCACCCTCGGGGACTATGGCTACACCTTC.

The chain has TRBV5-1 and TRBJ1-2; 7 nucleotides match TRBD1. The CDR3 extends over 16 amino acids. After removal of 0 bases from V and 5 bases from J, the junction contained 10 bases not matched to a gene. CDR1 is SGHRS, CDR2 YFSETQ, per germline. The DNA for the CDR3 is TGCGCCAGCAGCTTGGTTCCAGGGGGAAATACATATGGCTACACCTTC. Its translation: CASSLVPGGNTYGYTF.

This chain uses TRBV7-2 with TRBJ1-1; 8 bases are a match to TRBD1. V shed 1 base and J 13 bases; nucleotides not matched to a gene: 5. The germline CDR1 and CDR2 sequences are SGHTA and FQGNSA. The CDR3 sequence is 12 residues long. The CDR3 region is CASSLVHTGGFF. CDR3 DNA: TGTGCCAGCAGCTTAGTACATACAGGGGGTTTCTTT.

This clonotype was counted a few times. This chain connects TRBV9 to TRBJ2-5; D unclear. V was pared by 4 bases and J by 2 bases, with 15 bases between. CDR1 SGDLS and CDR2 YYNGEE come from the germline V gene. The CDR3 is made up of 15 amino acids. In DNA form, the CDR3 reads TGTGCCAGCAGCCGTGGAGACGTCTTTCAAGAGACCCAGTACTTC. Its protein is CASSRGDVFQETQYF.

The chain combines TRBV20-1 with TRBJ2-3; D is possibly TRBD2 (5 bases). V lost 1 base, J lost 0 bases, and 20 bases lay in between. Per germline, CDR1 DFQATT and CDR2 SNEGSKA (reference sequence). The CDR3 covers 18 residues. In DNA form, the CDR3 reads TGCAGTGCTAGAGGGGTTGGTGGGGAGCGGCCAAGCACAGATACGCAGTATTTT. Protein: CSARGVGGERPSTDTQYF.

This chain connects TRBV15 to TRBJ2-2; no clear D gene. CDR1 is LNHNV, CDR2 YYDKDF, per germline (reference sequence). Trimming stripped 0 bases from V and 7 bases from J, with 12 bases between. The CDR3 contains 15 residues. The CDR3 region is CATSRDPRSGGELFF. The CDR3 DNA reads TGTGCCACCAGCAGAGACCCCCGGTCGGGCGGGGAGCTGTTTTTT.

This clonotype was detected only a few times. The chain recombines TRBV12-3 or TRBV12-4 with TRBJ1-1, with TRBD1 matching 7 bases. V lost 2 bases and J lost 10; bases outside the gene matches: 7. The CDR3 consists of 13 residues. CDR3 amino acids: CASSLYRDSRAFF. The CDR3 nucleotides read TGTGCCAGCAGTTTATACCGGGACAGCAGAGCTTTCTTT.

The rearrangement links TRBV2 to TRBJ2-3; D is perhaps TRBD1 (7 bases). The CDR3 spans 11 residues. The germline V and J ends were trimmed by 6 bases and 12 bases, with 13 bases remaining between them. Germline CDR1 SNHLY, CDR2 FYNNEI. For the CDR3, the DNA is TGTGCCAGCAGCCAGGGGGGACATCAGTATTTT. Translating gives CASSQGGHQYF.

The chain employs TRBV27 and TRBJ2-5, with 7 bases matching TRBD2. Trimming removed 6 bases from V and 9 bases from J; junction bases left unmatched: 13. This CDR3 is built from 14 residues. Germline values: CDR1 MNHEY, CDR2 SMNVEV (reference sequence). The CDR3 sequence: CASRSSGVAGAQYF. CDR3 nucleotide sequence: TGTGCCAGCAGGTCTAGCGGTGTGGCGGGGGCCCAGTACTTC.

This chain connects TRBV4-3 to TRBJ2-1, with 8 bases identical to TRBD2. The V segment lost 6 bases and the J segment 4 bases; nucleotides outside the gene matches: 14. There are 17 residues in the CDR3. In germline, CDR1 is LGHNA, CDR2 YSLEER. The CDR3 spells CASSLRAGGGTYNEQFF. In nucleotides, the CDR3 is TGCGCCAGCAGTCTAAGGGCCGGGGGGGGGACTTACAATGAGCAGTTCTTC.

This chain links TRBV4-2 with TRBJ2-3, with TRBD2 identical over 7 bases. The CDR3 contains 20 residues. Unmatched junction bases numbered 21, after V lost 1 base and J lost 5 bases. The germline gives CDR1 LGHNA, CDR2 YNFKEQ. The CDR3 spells CASSQVVASGTPPPGDTQYF. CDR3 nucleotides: TGTGCCAGCAGCCAAGTCGTAGCTAGCGGTACGCCTCCTCCCGGAGATACGCAGTATTTT.

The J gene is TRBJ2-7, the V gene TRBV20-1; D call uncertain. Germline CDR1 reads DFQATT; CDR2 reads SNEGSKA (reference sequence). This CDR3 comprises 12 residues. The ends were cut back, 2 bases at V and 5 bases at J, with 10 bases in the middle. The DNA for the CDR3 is TGCAGTGCTAGAATACAGTTCAACGAGCAGTACTTC. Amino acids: CSARIQFNEQYF.

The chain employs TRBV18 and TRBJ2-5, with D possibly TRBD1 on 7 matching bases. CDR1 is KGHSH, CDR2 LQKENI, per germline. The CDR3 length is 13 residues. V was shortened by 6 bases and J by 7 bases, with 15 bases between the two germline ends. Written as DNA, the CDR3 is TGTGCCAGCTCCGGAGGGGGCGACGGGACCCAGTACTTC. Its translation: CASSGGGDGTQYF.

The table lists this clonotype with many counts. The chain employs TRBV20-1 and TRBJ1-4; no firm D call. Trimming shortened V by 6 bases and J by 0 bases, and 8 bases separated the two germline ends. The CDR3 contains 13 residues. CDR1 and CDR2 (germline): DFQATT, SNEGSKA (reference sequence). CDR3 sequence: CSAYGATNEKLFF. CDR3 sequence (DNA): TGCAGTGCCTACGGTGCAACTAATGAAAAACTGTTTTTT.

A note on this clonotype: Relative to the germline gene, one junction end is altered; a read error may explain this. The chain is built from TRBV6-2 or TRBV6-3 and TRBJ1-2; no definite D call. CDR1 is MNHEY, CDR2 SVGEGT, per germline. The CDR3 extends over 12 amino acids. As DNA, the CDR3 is TGCGCCAGCAGTTACGTTGACTATGGCTACACCTTC. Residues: CASSYVDYGYTF.

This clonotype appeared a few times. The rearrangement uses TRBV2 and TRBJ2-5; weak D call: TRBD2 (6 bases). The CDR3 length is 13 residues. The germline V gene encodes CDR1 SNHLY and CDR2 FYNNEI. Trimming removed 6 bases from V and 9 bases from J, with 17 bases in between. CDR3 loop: CASRLDYSAAQYF. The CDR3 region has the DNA TGTGCCAGCAGGCTGGACTATTCTGCGGCCCAGTACTTC.

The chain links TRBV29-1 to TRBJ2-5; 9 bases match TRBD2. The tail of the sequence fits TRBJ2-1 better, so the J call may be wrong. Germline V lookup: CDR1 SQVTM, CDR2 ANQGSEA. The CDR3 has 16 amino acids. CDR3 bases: TGCAGCGTTTTTACAGGCCCCGGGACTAGCATCAATGAGCAGTTCTTC. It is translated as CSVFTGPGTSINEQFF.

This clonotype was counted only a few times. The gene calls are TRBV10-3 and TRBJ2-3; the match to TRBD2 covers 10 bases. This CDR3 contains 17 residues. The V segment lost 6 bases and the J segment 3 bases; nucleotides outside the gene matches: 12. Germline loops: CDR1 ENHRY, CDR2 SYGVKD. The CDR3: CAIRATYLAGDTDTQYF. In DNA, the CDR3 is TGTGCCATCAGAGCGACCTATCTAGCGGGGGATACAGATACGCAGTATTTT.

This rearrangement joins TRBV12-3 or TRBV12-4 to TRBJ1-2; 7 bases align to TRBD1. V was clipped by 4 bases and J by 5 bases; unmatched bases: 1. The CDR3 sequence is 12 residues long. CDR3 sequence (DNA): TGTGCCAGCAGTTGGGGACAGTATGGCTACACCTTC. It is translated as CASSWGQYGYTF.

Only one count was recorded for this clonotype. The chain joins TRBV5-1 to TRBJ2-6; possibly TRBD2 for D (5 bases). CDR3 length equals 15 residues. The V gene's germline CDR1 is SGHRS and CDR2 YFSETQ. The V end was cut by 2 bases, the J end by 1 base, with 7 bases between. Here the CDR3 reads CASSFAGSGANVLTF. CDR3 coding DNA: TGCGCCAGCAGCTTTGCGGGTTCTGGGGCCAACGTCCTGACTTTC.

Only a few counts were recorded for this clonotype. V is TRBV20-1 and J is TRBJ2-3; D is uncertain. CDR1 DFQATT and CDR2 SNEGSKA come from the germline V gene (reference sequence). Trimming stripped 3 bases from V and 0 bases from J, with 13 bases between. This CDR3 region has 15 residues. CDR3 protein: CSASVAVTSTDTQYF. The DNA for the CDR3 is TGCAGTGCTAGTGTAGCTGTAACTAGCACAGATACGCAGTATTTT.

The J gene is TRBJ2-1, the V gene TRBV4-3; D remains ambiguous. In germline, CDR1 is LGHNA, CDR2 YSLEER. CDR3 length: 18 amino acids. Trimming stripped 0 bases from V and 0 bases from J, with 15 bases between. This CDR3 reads CASSQDSAWQSSYNEQFF. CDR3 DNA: TGCGCCAGCAGCCAAGACTCCGCGTGGCAGAGCTCCTACAATGAGCAGTTCTTC.

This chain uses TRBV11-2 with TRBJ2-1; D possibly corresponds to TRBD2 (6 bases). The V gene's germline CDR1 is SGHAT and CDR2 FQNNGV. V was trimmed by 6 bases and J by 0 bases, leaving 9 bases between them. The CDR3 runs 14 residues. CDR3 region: CASRVSGSYNEQFF. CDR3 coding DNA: TGTGCCAGCAGGGTTAGCGGCTCCTACAATGAGCAGTTCTTC.

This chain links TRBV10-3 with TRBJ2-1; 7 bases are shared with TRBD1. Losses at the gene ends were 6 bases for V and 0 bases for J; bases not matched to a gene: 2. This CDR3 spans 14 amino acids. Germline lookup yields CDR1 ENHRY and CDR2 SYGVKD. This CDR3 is CAIRGQDSYNEQFF. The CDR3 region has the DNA TGTGCCATCAGAGGACAGGACTCCTACAATGAGCAGTTCTTC.

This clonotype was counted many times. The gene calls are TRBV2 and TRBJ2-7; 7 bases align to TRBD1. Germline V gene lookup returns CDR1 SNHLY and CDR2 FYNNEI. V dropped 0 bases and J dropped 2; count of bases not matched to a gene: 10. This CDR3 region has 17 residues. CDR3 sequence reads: CASSEALGTDKAYEQYF. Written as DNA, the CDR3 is TGTGCCAGCAGTGAAGCTTTGGGGACAGACAAAGCCTACGAGCAGTACTTC.

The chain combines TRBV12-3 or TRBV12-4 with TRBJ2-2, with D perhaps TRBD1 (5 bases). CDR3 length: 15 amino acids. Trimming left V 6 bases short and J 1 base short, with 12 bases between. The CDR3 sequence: CASRSQGKNTGELFF. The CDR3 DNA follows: TGTGCCAGCAGATCGCAGGGAAAGAACACCGGGGAGCTGTTTTTT.

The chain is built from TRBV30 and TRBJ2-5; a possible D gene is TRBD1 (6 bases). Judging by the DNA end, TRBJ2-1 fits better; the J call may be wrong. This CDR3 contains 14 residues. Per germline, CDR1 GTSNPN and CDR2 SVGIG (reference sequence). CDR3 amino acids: CAWSRGTFYNEQFF. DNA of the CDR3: TGTGCCTGGAGTAGGGGGACCTTCTACAATGAGCAGTTCTTC.

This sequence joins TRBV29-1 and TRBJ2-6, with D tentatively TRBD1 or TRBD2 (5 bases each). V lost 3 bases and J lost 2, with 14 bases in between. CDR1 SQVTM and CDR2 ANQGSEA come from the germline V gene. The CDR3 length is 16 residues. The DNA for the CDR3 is TGCAGCGTTGACGGGGCCGGAACTACTGGGGCCAACGTCCTGACTTTC. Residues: CSVDGAGTTGANVLTF.

For the CDR3, the DNA is TGTGCCAGCAGTTTATTCCCCGGGACAGTTAATGAAAAACTGTTTTTT. This encodes CASSLFPGTVNEKLFF. The chain has TRBV27 and TRBJ1-4, with 7 bases aligning to TRBD1. CDR3 size: 16 residues. Germline loops: CDR1 MNHEY, CDR2 SMNVEV (reference sequence). V lost 1 base and J lost 4; bases outside the gene matches: 6.

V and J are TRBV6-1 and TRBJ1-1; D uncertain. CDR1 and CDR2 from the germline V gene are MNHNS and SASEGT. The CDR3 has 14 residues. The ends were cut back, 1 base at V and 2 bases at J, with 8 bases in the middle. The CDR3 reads CASSEGIANTEAFF. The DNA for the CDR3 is TGTGCCAGCAGTGAAGGTATTGCTAACACTGAAGCTTTCTTT.

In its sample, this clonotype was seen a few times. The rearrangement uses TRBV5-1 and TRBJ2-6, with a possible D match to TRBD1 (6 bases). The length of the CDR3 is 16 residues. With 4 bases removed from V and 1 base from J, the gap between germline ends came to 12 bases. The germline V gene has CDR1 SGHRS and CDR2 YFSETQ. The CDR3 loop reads CASSISTGSGANVLTF. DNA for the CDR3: TGCGCCAGCAGCATTTCAACAGGGTCTGGGGCCAACGTCCTGACTTTC. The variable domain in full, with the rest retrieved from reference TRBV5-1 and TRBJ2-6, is KAGVTQTPRYLIKTRGQQVTLSCSPISGHRSVSWYQQTPGQGLQFLFEYFSETQRNKGNFPGRFSGRQFSNSRSEMNVSTLELGDSALYLCASSISTGSGANVLTFGAGSRLTVL.

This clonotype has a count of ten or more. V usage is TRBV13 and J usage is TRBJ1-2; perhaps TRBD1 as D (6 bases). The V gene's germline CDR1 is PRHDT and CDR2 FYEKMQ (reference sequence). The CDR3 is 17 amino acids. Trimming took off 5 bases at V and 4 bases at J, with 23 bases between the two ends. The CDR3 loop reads CASSPKTGEKRGYGYTF. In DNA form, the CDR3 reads TGTGCCAGCAGCCCGAAGACAGGCGAAAAAAGGGGCTATGGCTACACCTTC.